These 14 T cell receptor beta chains originate from one sample sequenced in a study of molecular identifiers for immune sequencing clone quantification. One entry per CDR3 protein results from TCRdb running MiXCR on the PCR reads. The sample lists about 510,000 distinct CDR3 sequences, under 30% occurring once. Sequencing used naive CD8+ T cells from blood, with Jurkat cell RNA spiked in. Stated subset: FACS-sorted CD8+CD4-CCR7+CD45RA+ naive T cells. The receptors shown here come from a human donor in good health. Some libraries in this study had Jurkat cell RNA spiked in.

The CDR3 spells CAWRKVVNTGELFF. The DNA of the CDR3 is TGTGCCTGGAGAAAGGTAGTGAACACCGGGGAGCTGTTTTTT. The V call is TRBV30, the J call TRBJ2-2, with no clear D. The germline CDR1 and CDR2 sequences are GTSNPN and SVGIG (reference sequence). V shed 3 bases and J shed 1 base, with 9 bases lying between them. This CDR3 has 14 amino acids.

The chain joins TRBV27 to TRBJ2-7; 9 nucleotides align to TRBD2. CDR3 size: 16 residues. Germline V CDR1 and CDR2: MNHEY, SMNVEV (reference sequence). The V segment lost 0 bases and the J segment 2 bases; nucleotides outside the gene matches: 5. The CDR3 here is CASSLSGASGAYEQYF. Written as DNA, the CDR3 is TGTGCCAGCAGTTTATCCGGGGCTAGCGGGGCCTACGAGCAGTACTTC.

Regarding this clonotype: One junction end does not reproduce the germline sequence, and a read error may be involved. The V and J genes are TRBV24-1 and TRBJ2-3; D is tentatively TRBD1 or TRBD2 (5 bases each). The CDR3 contains 17 residues. The germline gives CDR1 KGHDR, CDR2 SFDVKD. CDR3 DNA: TGTGCCGCCAGTGATTCCCCGGGGCAGCCTAGCACAGATACGCAGTATTTT. Amino acid sequence: CAASDSPGQPSTDTQYF.

The rearrangement uses TRBV6-2 or TRBV6-3 and TRBJ1-1, with D possibly being TRBD1 (5 bases). The germline CDR1 and CDR2 sequences are MNHEY and SVGEGT. The CDR3 loop spans 13 amino acids. Trimming took 8 bases from V and 2 from J, leaving 12 bases between them. The CDR3 coding sequence is TGTGCCAGCGCACCGGGACTCAACACTGAAGCTTTCTTT. The encoded protein is CASAPGLNTEAFF.

The chain has TRBV4-1 and TRBJ2-1, with 7 bases lining up with TRBD1. The junction had 8 bases not matched to a gene; V was cut back by 1 base and J by 2 bases. CDR3 size: 17 residues. Germline V gene data show CDR1 as MGHRA and CDR2 as YSYEKL. The chain's CDR3 is CASSQAVGGDTYNEQFF. The CDR3 DNA follows: TGCGCCAGCAGCCAAGCCGTAGGGGGCGATACCTACAATGAGCAGTTCTTC.

This chain uses TRBV1 with TRBJ1-1. TRBV1 constitutes a pseudogene. There are 16 residues in the CDR3. CDR3 in DNA: TGCACCAGCAGCCAAGTGGTCCGCCGGTCCATCACTGAAGCTTTCTTT. Its translation is CTSSQVVRRSITEAFF.

CDR3 region: CASSFPGGIGGEQYF. The CDR3 coding sequence is TGTGCCAGCAGTTTCCCTGGGGGGATTGGAGGCGAGCAGTACTTC. The rearrangement uses TRBV6-5 and TRBJ2-7, with D perhaps matching TRBD2 (6 bases). The germline gives CDR1 MNHEY, CDR2 SVGAGI. This CDR3 is 15 amino acids long. V was shortened by 4 bases and J by 6 bases, with 19 bases between the two germline ends.

This clonotype has a handful of counts. This rearrangement joins TRBV19 to TRBJ1-5, with a weak D call TRBD1 (5 bases). Germline values: CDR1 LNHDA, CDR2 SQIVND (reference sequence). CDR3 length: 14 residues. The germline V and J ends were trimmed by 5 bases and 4 bases, with 12 bases remaining between them. CDR3 amino acids: CASSWARGNQPQHF. In DNA form, the CDR3 reads TGTGCCAGTAGTTGGGCTCGGGGGAATCAGCCCCAGCATTTT. The full variable domain, completed using reference TRBV19 and TRBJ1-5, is DGGITQSPKYLFRKEGQNVTLSCEQNLNHDAMYWYRQDPGQGLRLIYYSQIVNDFQKGDIAEGYSVSREKKESFPLTVTSAQKNPTAFYLCASSWARGNQPQHFGDGTRLSIL.

This chain joins TRBV18 and TRBJ2-7; D is unclear. Germline CDR1 is KGHSH and CDR2 is LQKENI. V lost 3 bases and J lost 7, with 19 bases in between. CDR3 size: 15 residues. The CDR3 spells CASSPPQPLKEEQYF. CDR3 coding DNA: TGTGCCAGCTCACCCCCCCAACCCCTAAAGGAAGAGCAGTACTTC. Full variable domain (remainder filled in from reference TRBV18 and TRBJ2-7): NAGVMQNPRHLVRRRGQEARLRCSPMKGHSHVYWYRQLPEEGLKFMVYLQKENIIDESGMPKERFSAEFPKEGPSILRIQQVVRGDSAAYFCASSPPQPLKEEQYFGPGTRLTVT.

The rearrangement uses TRBV27 and TRBJ2-7; 10 bases agree with TRBD1. Per germline, CDR1 MNHEY and CDR2 SMNVEV (reference sequence). V shed 5 bases, J shed 4 bases, and the junction held 8 bases outside the gene matches. The CDR3 runs 15 residues. The CDR3 nucleotides are TGTGCCAGCAGTCTGTTTAAGGGACAGGGGTACGAGCAGTACTTC. This gives the protein CASSLFKGQGYEQYF.

Note on this clonotype: This likely comes from a read error, as the CDR3 has no conserved phenylalanine or tryptophan at its end. The DNA is omitted, as the CDR3 cannot be located on it reliably, and the CDR3 follows TCRdb's listing. This sequence joins TRBV7-3 and TRBJ2-5; the table's D call of TRBD2 was not tested on the DNA. The CDR3 contains 15 residues when both ends are counted. Germline values: CDR1 SGHTA, CDR2 FQGTGA. CDR3 amino acids: CASSFLGGLQETPSC.

Many counts were recorded for this clonotype. The V and J genes are TRBV29-1 and TRBJ2-7; D may be TRBD2 (5 bases). Germline CDR1 and CDR2: SQVTM and ANQGSEA. V was cut by 4 bases and J by 4 bases, with 11 bases left in between. The CDR3 totals 12 residues. CDR3 sequence (DNA): TGCAGCGTTGCCCTATCGGGATACGAGCAGTACTTC. Encoded protein: CSVALSGYEQYF.

This chain uses TRBV7-3 with TRBJ2-3, with D uncertain. The CDR3 runs 14 residues. The germline V gene has CDR1 SGHTA and CDR2 FQGTGA. The V and J ends lost 5 bases and 1 base respectively, with 10 bases between them. The CDR3 region has the DNA TGTGCCAGCAGCCACTCTCAAGGCACAGATACGCAGTATTTT. This gives the protein CASSHSQGTDTQYF.

V and J are TRBV6-2 or TRBV6-3 and TRBJ2-7, with TRBD2 identical over 8 bases. The length of the CDR3 is 14 residues. Germline values: CDR1 MNHEY, CDR2 SVGEGT. V dropped 11 bases and J dropped 0; count of bases not matched to a gene: 9. The CDR3 loop is CAPGGGRSSYEQYF. As DNA, the CDR3 is TGTGCCCCCGGGGGGGGCCGAAGCTCCTACGAGCAGTACTTC.